This T cell receptor (beta chain) was retrieved from a study of T cells after yellow fever vaccination. TCRdb ran MiXCR on the 5' RACE reads and lists one entry per CDR3 protein. Among 95,000 to 150,000 distinct CDR3 sequences listed, roughly 15% were seen once. This clonotype came up a few times. Source: CD8+ T cells sorted from PBMCs, taken 5 days after the yellow fever booster vaccination. This TCR was recovered from a man between 18 and 29 years old who received the YFV17D yellow fever vaccine.

The CDR3: CASSIVASGVYNEQFF. The CDR3 DNA reads TGTGCCAGCAGCATAGTTGCTAGCGGGGTTTACAATGAGCAGTTCTTC. The V call is TRBV7-6, the J call TRBJ2-1; the match to TRBD2 covers 9 bases. The germline V gene has CDR1 SGHVS and CDR2 FNYEAQ. The CDR3 loop spans 16 amino acids. V trimming: 5 bases; J trimming: 4 bases; junction bases outside the gene matches: 9.